This record looks at one T cell receptor (beta chain) sequence and its context. Per the original data handling: Reference gene primer amplification gave estimated nucleated cell counts. Sequencing used immunoSEQ multiplex PCR; TCRdb keeps in-frame clones, though not all of them. V and J calls and clone size are those listed in that table; D and trimming were worked out from the DNA. The sample consists of approximately 250,000 clones, approximately 85% of them appearing once. The data originate from a study of blood T cell repertoires in COVID-19. About the research overall: COVID-19 samples, acute and convalescent, were from the United States, Italy and Spain. The cDNA or gDNA used as material had been derived from T cells, B-cell-depleted T cells, or PBMCs.

V was clipped by 5 bases and J by 14 bases; unmatched bases: 14. The length of the CDR3 is 14 residues. The germline gives CDR1 SGHTA, CDR2 FQGNSA. Sequenced material: peripheral blood. The TCR was taken from a man in his fifties with acute or convalescent COVID-19. This chain joins TRBV7-2 and TRBJ2-1; 8 bases map to TRBD2. CDR3 sequence: CASSPRSGGLVEFF. The DNA for the CDR3 is TGTGCCAGCAGCCCGAGGTCGGGGGGACTAGTAGAGTTCTTC.